A selection of T cell receptor beta chains follows, all from one sample in a study of early T cells in non-severe SARS-CoV-2 infection. TCRdb reanalysed the 5' RACE reads using MiXCR and keeps one entry per CDR3 protein. The profile covers about 60,000 distinct CDR3 sequences, with 20% appearing a single time and about 15% taken by the ten largest. This specimen was whole blood, taken at baseline. The receptor set was obtained from an adult who was a healthcare worker with PCR-confirmed SARS-CoV-2 infection or an uninfected control (not recorded which). CDR3s include the opening cysteine and the closing phenylalanine or tryptophan. Fields, in order: V gene, J gene, CDR3 protein.

V: TRBV20-1; J: TRBJ1-5; CDR3: CSAGTGDQPQHF
V: TRBV7-9; J: TRBJ2-5; CDR3: CASSLLGREGYF
V: TRBV30; J: TRBJ2-7; CDR3: CAWRFPVAYSEQYF
V: TRBV9; J: TRBJ1-1; CDR3: CASKPSEGTTEAFF
V: TRBV7-9; J: TRBJ2-3; CDR3: CASSRLATSTDTQYF
V: TRBV5-1; J: TRBJ2-3; CDR3: CASSLDRALDTQYF
V: TRBV19; J: TRBJ2-3; CDR3: CASSIGTTADTQYF
V: TRBV18; J: TRBJ2-1; CDR3: CASSPGTSGAYNEQFF
V: TRBV19; J: TRBJ2-2; CDR3: CASISTGRTGELFF
V: TRBV20-1; J: TRBJ1-2; CDR3: CSAREQGNAGYTF
V: TRBV18; J: TRBJ1-6; CDR3: CASSPPGTGEASPLHF
V: TRBV4-2; J: TRBJ1-6; CDR3: CASSQDRNSGNSPLHF
V: TRBV19; J: TRBJ2-3; CDR3: CASSAGPLAGGPRTDTQYF
V: TRBV5-1; J: TRBJ1-1; CDR3: CASSYRDRGRNTEAFF
V: TRBV11-2; J: TRBJ2-3; CDR3: CASSSYGGGTDTQYF
V: TRBV28; J: TRBJ1-5; CDR3: CASRYGGTNQPQHF
V: TRBV6-4; J: TRBJ2-3; CDR3: CASSDSGLTDTQYF
V: TRBV27; J: TRBJ1-6; CDR3: CASSLWASQNYSPLHF
V: TRBV4-2; J: TRBJ2-2; CDR3: CASSQELAGNTGELFF
V: TRBV20-1; J: TRBJ2-1; CDR3: CSARVPLGNGNEQFF
V: TRBV28; J: TRBJ2-7; CDR3: CVSNGPGGPTYEQYF
V: TRBV4-1; J: TRBJ2-2; CDR3: CASSQLVGEPGELFF
V: TRBV4-1; J: TRBJ2-2; CDR3: CASSHRGTGELFF
V: TRBV12-3/TRBV12-4; J: TRBJ2-5; CDR3: CASSHGRRGGAEETQYF
V: TRBV12-3/TRBV12-4; J: TRBJ2-4; CDR3: CASSPGRDIRTAKNIQYF
V: TRBV6-2/TRBV6-3; J: TRBJ2-7; CDR3: CASSGFSYEQYF
V: TRBV4-2; J: TRBJ2-3; CDR3: CASSQVRGGGSTDTQYF
V: TRBV9; J: TRBJ1-3; CDR3: CASRPSGDSGNTIYF
V: TRBV6-5; J: TRBJ1-5; CDR3: CASSATSFVAQPQHF
V: TRBV7-9; J: TRBJ1-1; CDR3: CASTLGGLTEAFF
V: TRBV3-1; J: TRBJ2-3; CDR3: CASSHGVDTQYF
V: TRBV11-2; J: TRBJ2-1; CDR3: CASSAVDNEQFF
V: TRBV7-9; J: TRBJ2-7; CDR3: CASSDEGLPPAYEQYF
V: TRBV12-3/TRBV12-4; J: TRBJ1-1; CDR3: CASTGDTDEAFF
V: TRBV20-1; J: TRBJ1-5; CDR3: CSAQLGQSNQPQHF
V: TRBV7-3; J: TRBJ2-3; CDR3: CASSRTPEDTQYF
V: TRBV5-1; J: TRBJ1-6; CDR3: CASSFQGSSYNSPLHF
V: TRBV5-4; J: TRBJ1-2; CDR3: CASSLDSKYGYTF
V: TRBV7-6; J: TRBJ2-3; CDR3: CASSPTPQGGTQYF
V: TRBV19; J: TRBJ1-5; CDR3: CASSILGKPQHF
V: TRBV9; J: TRBJ2-1; CDR3: CASSVAGTSYNEQFF
V: TRBV6-1; J: TRBJ1-1; CDR3: CASSQPDRGDTEAFF
V: TRBV6-6; J: TRBJ2-7; CDR3: CASMEGPEQYF
V: TRBV13; J: TRBJ1-1; CDR3: CASSSGTLGTEAFF
V: TRBV27; J: TRBJ2-2; CDR3: CASTLFASGGDGTGELFF
V: TRBV20-1; J: TRBJ2-1; CDR3: CSARVRSKSYNEQFF
V: TRBV11-3; J: TRBJ2-3; CDR3: CASSPNAADTQYF
V: TRBV20-1; J: TRBJ1-5; CDR3: CSARGGVKGAEKPQHF
V: TRBV7-3; J: TRBJ2-3; CDR3: CASSLGPSTTDTQYF
V: TRBV24-1; J: TRBJ2-3; CDR3: CATSDAQSDTQYF
V: TRBV7-9; J: TRBJ2-3; CDR3: CASSLYPDTQYF
V: TRBV13; J: TRBJ2-7; CDR3: CASSLGSSYEQYF